Presented here are 21 T cell receptor beta chains from one specimen sequenced in a study of blood T cell repertoires in COVID-19. Produced via immunoSEQ multiplex PCR; TCRdb's table is partial and in-frame only. This table has 85,000 to 95,000 clones, approximately 75% appearing once. Sequencing was carried out using peripheral blood. All receptors derive from a woman older than 75 with acute or convalescent COVID-19.

This clone was detected once. V usage is TRBV10-3 and J usage is TRBJ1-6; 9 bases line up with TRBD1. The length of the CDR3 is 13 residues. The trim removed 10 bases at V and 7 bases at J, leaving 5 bases unmatched. The germline CDR1 and CDR2 sequences are ENHRY and SYGVKD. This CDR3 reads CATAGTGNSPLHF. The DNA of the CDR3 is TGTGCCACCGCCGGGACAGGGAATTCACCCCTCCACTTT.

The chain joins TRBV9 to TRBJ1-3; tentatively, D is TRBD1 (6 bases). Germline V lookup: CDR1 SGDLS, CDR2 YYNGEE. The CDR3 consists of 16 residues. Trimming shortened V by 2 bases and J by 0 bases, and 12 bases separated the two germline ends. The CDR3 region has the DNA TGTGCCAGCAGCGTCCTAGGACAGACCTCTGGAAACACCATATATTTT. Amino acids: CASSVLGQTSGNTIYF. Filled out from reference TRBV9 and TRBJ1-3, the complete variable domain reads DSGVTQTPKHLITATGQRVTLRCSPRSGDLSVYWYQQSLDQGLQFLIQYYNGEERAKGNILERFSAQQFPDLHSELNLSSLELGDSALYFCASSVLGQTSGNTIYFGEGSWLTVV.

This chain uses TRBV2 with TRBJ1-5; 7 positions agree with TRBD1. The junction had 10 bases not matched to a gene; V was cut back by 7 bases and J by 7 bases. Germline V gene sequence: CDR1 SNHLY, CDR2 FYNNEI. This CDR3 is built from 14 residues. The CDR3 nucleotides are TGTGCCAGCAACGTCCAGGGGGTAAGACAGCCCCAGCATTTT. Residues: CASNVQGVRQPQHF. Together with reference TRBV2 and TRBJ1-5, the CDR3 gives the full variable domain: EPEVTQTPSHQVTQMGQEVILRCVPISNHLYFYWYRQILGQKVEFLVSFYNNEISEKSEIFDDQFSVERPDGSNFTLKIRSTKLEDSAMYFCASNVQGVRQPQHFGDGTRLSIL.

CDR3 loop: CASSLTSGKLTEAFF. The CDR3, as DNA: TGTGCCAGCAGTTTGACGTCAGGGAAGCTTACTGAAGCTTTCTTT. This rearrangement joins TRBV2 to TRBJ1-1, with D possibly TRBD1 on 5 matching bases. Between the trimmed V and J ends, which lost 5 bases and 5 bases, there was a span of 18 bases. This CDR3 has 15 residues. The V gene's germline CDR1 is SNHLY and CDR2 FYNNEI.

The chain carries TRBV5-1 and TRBJ2-2; 8 bases map to TRBD1. Germline assignment: CDR1 SGHRS and CDR2 YFSETQ. Trimming at V came to 7 bases and at J to 3 bases, leaving 8 bases not matched to a gene. This CDR3 region has 15 residues. The CDR3 DNA follows: TGCGCCAGCGGGGGTGGACAGGGAGACACCGGGGAGCTGTTTTTT. The encoded protein is CASGGGQGDTGELFF.

The CDR3: CAGQGVNTGELFF. The CDR3 DNA sequence: TGTGCCGGTCAGGGGGTCAACACCGGGGAGCTGTTTTTT. The gene calls are TRBV28 and TRBJ2-2, with TRBD1 matching over 7 bases. The CDR3 is 13 amino acids. The germline V gene encodes CDR1 MDHEN and CDR2 SYDVKM. Trimming cost V 11 bases and J 2 bases; bases outside gene matches: 5.

The V call is TRBV5-4, the J call TRBJ1-4; no definite D call. This CDR3 has 16 amino acids. Germline V gene data show CDR1 as SGHNT and CDR2 as YYREEE (reference sequence). Trimming removed 4 bases from V and 13 bases from J, with 26 bases in between. As DNA, the CDR3 is TGTGCCAGCAGCCCCGGGGTTCTAGCAACTAATGAAGGACTGTTTTTT. It encodes CASSPGVLATNEGLFF. The complete variable domain, with remaining parts taken from reference TRBV5-4 and TRBJ1-4, reads ETGVTQSPTHLIKTRGQQVTLRCSSQSGHNTVSWYQQALGQGPQFIFQYYREEENGRGNFPPRFSGLQFPNYSSELNVNALELDDSALYLCASSPGVLATNEGLFFGSGTQLSVL.

As for this clone: Germline is not matched at one junction end, which may reflect a read error. The genes are TRBV3-1 (or the pseudogene TRBV3-2) and TRBJ1-5, with D tentatively TRBD1 (5 bases). The germline V gene has CDR1 LGHDT and CDR2 YNNKEL (reference sequence). The CDR3 has 15 amino acids. Here the CDR3 reads CRRLGDFYSNQPQHF. In DNA form, the CDR3 reads TGCCGAAGATTAGGGGACTTCTATAGCAATCAGCCCCAGCATTTT.

J is TRBJ2-5 and V is TRBV11-1; 8 nucleotides line up with TRBD2. The junction had 10 bases not matched to a gene; V was cut back by 3 bases and J by 4 bases. From germline, CDR1 is SGHAT and CDR2 FQDESV (reference sequence). There are 16 residues in the CDR3. This CDR3 reads CASSFSAGATSETQYF. Written as DNA, the CDR3 is TGTGCCAGCAGCTTTTCAGCGGGGGCCACTTCAGAGACCCAGTACTTC.

The rearrangement links TRBV7-9 to TRBJ1-1, with D hard to call. There are 14 residues in the CDR3. Germline CDR1 is SEHNR and CDR2 is FQNEAQ (reference sequence). Trimming cost V 3 bases and J 6 bases, with 14 bases left between them. In DNA form, the CDR3 reads TGTGCCAGCAGCTTGGCATCATCTGTCTCTGAAGCTTTCTTT. Translation gives CASSLASSVSEAFF.

This chain connects TRBV19 to TRBJ2-3, with D perhaps TRBD1 (7 bases). Between the trimmed V and J ends, which lost 5 bases and 5 bases, there was a span of 11 bases. Germline V gives CDR1 LNHDA, CDR2 SQIVND (reference sequence). The CDR3 extends over 13 amino acids. The CDR3 DNA follows: TGTGCCAGTAGTGAGCAGGGGGGAGATACGCAGTATTTT. This codes for CASSEQGGDTQYF.

The V and J genes are TRBV5-1 and TRBJ2-7, with D unclear. V dropped 0 bases and J dropped 5 bases, with 3 bases sitting between them. The CDR3 loop spans 11 amino acids. Germline CDR1 SGHRS, CDR2 YFSETQ. The CDR3 DNA sequence: TGCGCCAGCAGCTTGGCCGACGAGCAGTACTTC. It is translated as CASSLADEQYF.

There are a few counts of this clone. The V call is TRBV7-2, the J call TRBJ2-7, with D possibly TRBD2 on 5 matching bases. The CDR3 covers 11 residues. Germline V gene lookup returns CDR1 SGHTA and CDR2 FQGNSA. The germline V and J ends were trimmed by 4 bases and 9 bases, with 10 bases remaining between them. CDR3 coding DNA: TGTGCCAGCAGCTCGGGATGGGGGCAGTACTTC. Its translation: CASSSGWGQYF.

This chain links TRBV6-5 with TRBJ1-2, with 10 bases fitting TRBD1. Germline V gene data show CDR1 as MNHEY and CDR2 as SVGAGI. Unmatched junction bases numbered 5, after V lost 0 bases and J lost 4 bases. The CDR3 is 16 amino acids. In DNA form, the CDR3 reads TGTGCCAGCAGTTACTCGGGACAGGGGACCTTCTATGGCTACACCTTC. Its protein product is CASSYSGQGTFYGYTF.

The chain combines TRBV4-3 with TRBJ2-3, with D uncertain. CDR1 and CDR2 from the germline V gene are LGHNA and YSLEER. The CDR3 loop spans 14 amino acids. The V end was cut by 0 bases, the J end by 3 bases, with 7 bases between. CDR3 region: CASSQDLLTDTQYF. In nucleotides, the CDR3 is TGCGCCAGCAGCCAAGATCTACTGACAGATACGCAGTATTTT.

For the CDR3, the DNA is TGCGCCAGCAGCCAAGATTCTCGACGGTGGGAGGCTTTCTTT. This encodes CASSQDSRRWEAFF. The chain couples TRBV4-3 to TRBJ1-1, with unresolved D. Germline V gene data show CDR1 as LGHNA and CDR2 as YSLEER. Trimming took off 0 bases at V and 11 bases at J, with 16 bases between the two ends. The CDR3 is 14 amino acids.

This chain links TRBV19 with TRBJ2-3; no reliable D call. The CDR3 covers 14 residues. Germline V gene lookup returns CDR1 LNHDA and CDR2 SQIVND (reference sequence). V was cut by 4 bases and J by 1 base, with 9 bases left in between. The CDR3 spells CASSSNRGTDTQYF. For the CDR3, the DNA is TGTGCCAGTAGTAGTAACAGAGGCACAGATACGCAGTATTTT.

V is TRBV6-5 and J is TRBJ1-2; a possible D gene is TRBD1 (5 bases). V was pared by 7 bases and J by 10 bases, with 22 bases between. This CDR3 is built from 14 residues. CDR1 is MNHEY, CDR2 SVGAGI, per germline. DNA for the CDR3: TGTGCCAGCACCAAATTACAGGCTTCCCTTTACTACACCTTC. As protein: CASTKLQASLYYTF.

This chain joins TRBV7-2 and TRBJ1-3; 7 bases map to TRBD1. Germline trimming cut 11 bases from V and 4 bases from J; bases unmatched to any gene: 11. This CDR3 comprises 14 residues. Germline V lookup: CDR1 SGHTA, CDR2 FQGNSA. In nucleotides, the CDR3 is TGTGCCGTTGGGAAGGGGGCGGCGGGAAACACCATATATTTT. Translating it yields CAVGKGAAGNTIYF.

The rearrangement joins TRBV7-3 to TRBJ1-2, with D perhaps matching TRBD1 (6 bases). Trimming left V 5 bases short and J 5 bases short, with 18 bases between. This CDR3 has 15 residues. Germline values: CDR1 SGHTA, CDR2 FQGTGA. DNA of the CDR3: TGTGCCAGCAGCCCCACCCATGGGACAATGTATGGCTACACCTTC. Its translation is CASSPTHGTMYGYTF.

The chain uses TRBV30 and TRBJ1-5, with TRBD1 matching 8 bases. Germline V gene data show CDR1 as GTSNPN and CDR2 as SVGIG (reference sequence). After removal of 5 bases from V and 1 base from J, the junction contained 4 bases not matched to a gene. The CDR3 spans 14 residues. The CDR3 DNA follows: TGTGCCTGGGACAGGGGATCAAGCAATCAGCCCCAGCATTTT. It codes for CAWDRGSSNQPQHF.